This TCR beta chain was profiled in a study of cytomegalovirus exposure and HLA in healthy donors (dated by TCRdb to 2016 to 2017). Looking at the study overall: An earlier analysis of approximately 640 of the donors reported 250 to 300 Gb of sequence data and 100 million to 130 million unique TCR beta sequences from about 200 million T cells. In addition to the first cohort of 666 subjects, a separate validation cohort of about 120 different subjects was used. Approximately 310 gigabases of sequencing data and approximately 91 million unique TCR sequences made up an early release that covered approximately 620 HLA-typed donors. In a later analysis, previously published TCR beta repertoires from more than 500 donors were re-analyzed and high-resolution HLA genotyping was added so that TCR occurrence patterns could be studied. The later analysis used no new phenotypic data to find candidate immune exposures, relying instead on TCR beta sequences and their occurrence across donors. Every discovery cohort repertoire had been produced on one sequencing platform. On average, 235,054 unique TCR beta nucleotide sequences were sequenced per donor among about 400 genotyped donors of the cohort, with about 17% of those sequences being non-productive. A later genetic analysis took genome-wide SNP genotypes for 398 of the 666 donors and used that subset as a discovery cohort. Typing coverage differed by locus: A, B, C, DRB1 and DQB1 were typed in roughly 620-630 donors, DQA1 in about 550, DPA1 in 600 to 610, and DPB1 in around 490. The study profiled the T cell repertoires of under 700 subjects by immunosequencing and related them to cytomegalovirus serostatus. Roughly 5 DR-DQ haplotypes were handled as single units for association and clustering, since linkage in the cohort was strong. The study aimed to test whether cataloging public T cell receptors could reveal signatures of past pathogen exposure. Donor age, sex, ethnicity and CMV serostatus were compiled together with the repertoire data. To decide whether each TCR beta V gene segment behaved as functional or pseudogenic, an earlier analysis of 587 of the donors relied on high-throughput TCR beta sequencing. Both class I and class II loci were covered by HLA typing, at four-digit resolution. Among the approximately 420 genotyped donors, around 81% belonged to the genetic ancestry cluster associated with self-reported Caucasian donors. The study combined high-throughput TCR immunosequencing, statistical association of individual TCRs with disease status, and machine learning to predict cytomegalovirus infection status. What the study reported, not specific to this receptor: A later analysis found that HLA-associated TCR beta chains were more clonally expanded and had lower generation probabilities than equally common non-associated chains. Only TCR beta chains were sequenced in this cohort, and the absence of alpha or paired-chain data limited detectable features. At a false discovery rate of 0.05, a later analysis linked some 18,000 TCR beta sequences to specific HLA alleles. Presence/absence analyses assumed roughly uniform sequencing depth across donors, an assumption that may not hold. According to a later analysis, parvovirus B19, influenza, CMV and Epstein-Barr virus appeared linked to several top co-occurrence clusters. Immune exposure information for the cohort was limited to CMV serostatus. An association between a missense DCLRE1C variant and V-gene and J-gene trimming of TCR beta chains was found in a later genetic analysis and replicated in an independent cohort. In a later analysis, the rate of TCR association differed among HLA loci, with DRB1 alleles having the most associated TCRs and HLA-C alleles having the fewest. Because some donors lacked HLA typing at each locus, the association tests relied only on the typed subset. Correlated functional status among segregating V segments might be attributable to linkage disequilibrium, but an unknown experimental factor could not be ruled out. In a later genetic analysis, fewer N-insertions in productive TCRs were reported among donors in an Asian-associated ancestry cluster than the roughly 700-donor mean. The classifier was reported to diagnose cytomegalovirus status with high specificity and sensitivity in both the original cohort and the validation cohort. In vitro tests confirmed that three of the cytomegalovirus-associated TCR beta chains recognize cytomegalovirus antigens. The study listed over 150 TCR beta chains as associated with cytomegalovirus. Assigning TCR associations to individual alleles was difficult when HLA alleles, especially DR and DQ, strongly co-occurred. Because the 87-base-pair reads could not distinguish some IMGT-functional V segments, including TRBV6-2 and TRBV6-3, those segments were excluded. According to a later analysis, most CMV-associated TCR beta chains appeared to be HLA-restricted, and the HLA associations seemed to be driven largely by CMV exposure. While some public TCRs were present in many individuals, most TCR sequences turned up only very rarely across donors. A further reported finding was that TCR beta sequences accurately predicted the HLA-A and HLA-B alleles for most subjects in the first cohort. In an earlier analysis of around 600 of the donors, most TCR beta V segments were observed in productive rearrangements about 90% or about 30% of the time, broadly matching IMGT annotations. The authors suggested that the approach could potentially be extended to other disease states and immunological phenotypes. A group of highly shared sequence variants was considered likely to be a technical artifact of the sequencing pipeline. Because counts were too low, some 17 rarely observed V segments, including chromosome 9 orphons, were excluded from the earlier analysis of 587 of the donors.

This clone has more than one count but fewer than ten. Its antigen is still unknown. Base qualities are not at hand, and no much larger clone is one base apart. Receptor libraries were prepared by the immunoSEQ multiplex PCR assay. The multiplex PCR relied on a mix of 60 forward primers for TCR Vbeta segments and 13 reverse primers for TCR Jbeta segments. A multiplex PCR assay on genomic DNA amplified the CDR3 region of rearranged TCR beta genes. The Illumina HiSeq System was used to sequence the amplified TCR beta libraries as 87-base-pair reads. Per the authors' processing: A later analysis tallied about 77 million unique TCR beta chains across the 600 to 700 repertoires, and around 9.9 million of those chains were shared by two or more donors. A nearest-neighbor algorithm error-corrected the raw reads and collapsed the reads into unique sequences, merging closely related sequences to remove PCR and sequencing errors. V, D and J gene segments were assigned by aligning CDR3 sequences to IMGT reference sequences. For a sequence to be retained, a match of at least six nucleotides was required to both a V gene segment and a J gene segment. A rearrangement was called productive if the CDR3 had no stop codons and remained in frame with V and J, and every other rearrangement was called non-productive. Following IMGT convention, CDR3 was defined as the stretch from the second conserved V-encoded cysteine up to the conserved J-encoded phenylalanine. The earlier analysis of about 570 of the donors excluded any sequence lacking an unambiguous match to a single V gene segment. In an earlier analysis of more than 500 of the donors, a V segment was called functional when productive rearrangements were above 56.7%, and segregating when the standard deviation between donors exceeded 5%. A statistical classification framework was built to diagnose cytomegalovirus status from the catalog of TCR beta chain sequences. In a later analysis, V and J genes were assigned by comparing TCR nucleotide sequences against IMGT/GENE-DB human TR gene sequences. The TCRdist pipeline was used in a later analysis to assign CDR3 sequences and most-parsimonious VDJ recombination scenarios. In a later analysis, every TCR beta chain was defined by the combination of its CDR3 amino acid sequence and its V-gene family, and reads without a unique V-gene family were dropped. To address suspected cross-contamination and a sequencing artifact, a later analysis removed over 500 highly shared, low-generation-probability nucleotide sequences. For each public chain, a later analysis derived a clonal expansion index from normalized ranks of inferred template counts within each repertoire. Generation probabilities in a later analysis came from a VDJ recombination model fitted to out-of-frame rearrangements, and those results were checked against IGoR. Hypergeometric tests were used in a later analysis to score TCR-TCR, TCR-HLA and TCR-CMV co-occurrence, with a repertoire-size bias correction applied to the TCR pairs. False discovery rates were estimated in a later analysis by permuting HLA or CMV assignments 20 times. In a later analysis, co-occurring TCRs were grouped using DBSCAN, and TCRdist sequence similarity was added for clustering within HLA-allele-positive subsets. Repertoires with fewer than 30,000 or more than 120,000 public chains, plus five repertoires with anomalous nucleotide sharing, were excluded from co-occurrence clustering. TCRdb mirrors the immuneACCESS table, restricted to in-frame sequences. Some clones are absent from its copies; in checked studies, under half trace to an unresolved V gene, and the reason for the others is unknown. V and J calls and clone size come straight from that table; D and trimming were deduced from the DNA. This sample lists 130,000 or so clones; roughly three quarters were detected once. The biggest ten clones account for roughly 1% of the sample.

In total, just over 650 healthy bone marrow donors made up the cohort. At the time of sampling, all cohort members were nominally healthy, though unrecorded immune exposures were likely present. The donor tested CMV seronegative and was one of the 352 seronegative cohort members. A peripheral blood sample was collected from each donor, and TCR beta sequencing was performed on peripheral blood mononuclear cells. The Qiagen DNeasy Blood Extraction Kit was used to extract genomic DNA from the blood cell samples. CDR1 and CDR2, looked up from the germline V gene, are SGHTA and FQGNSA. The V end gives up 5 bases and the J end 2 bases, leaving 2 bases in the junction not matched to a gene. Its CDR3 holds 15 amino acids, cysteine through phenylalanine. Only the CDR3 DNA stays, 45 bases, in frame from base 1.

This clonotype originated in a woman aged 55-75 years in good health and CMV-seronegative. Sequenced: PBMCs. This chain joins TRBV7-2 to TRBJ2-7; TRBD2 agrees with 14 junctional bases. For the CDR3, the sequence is CASSQGLAGAYEQYF. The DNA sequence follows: TGTGCCAGCAGCCAGGGACTAGCGGGAGCCTACGAGCAGTACTTC.